The 13 T cell receptor beta chains below come from one sample, sequenced in a study of cytomegalovirus exposure and HLA in healthy donors. PCR was performed using 60 Vbeta and 13 Jbeta primers. Method: immunoSEQ multiplex PCR; TCRdb's copy keeps in-frame clones and lacks some. The table lists approximately 160,000 clones, approximately 77% of them singletons. Sequencing input: PBMCs. Source of these receptors: a male donor in good health and CMV-seropositive.

This clone has just one count. The chain has TRBV30 and TRBJ2-5, with D tentatively TRBD2 (7 bases). The DNA matches TRBJ2-7 better at its end, which makes the J call doubtful. Germline V gene data show CDR1 as GTSNPN and CDR2 as SVGIG (reference sequence). This CDR3 is built from 15 residues. CDR3 protein: CAWGRGGASTYEQYF. In DNA, the CDR3 is TGTGCCTGGGGGAGGGGGGGCGCGTCGACCTACGAGCAGTACTTC.

This chain joins TRBV29-1 and TRBJ1-1; D may be TRBD1 (5 bases). V gave up 4 bases and J gave up 6 bases, with 6 bases separating them. Per the germline V gene, CDR1 is SQVTM and CDR2 is ANQGSEA. The CDR3 consists of 10 residues. This CDR3 is CSVGQSEAFF. The CDR3 coding sequence is TGCAGCGTTGGACAGTCTGAAGCTTTCTTT.

This clone was counted a single time. The chain employs TRBV4-1 and TRBJ1-3; TRBD1 matches 10 bases. The ends lost 2 bases at V and 8 bases at J; junction bases unmatched: 6. Germline CDR1 MGHRA, CDR2 YSYEKL. The CDR3 covers 15 residues. CDR3 nucleotide sequence: TGCGCCAGCAGCCAACCGACAGGGGGCGCGGACACCATATATTTT. Amino acids: CASSQPTGGADTIYF.

V is TRBV28 and J is TRBJ1-2, with 8 bases identical to TRBD1. V gave up 6 bases and J gave up 4 bases; unmatched junction bases: 4. The CDR3 is made up of 13 amino acids. Germline V gives CDR1 MDHEN, CDR2 SYDVKM. DNA of the CDR3: TGTGCCAGCAGGCCTCAGGGGGCCTATGGCTACACCTTC. It yields the protein CASRPQGAYGYTF.

The gene calls are TRBV11-3 and TRBJ2-5; maybe TRBD1 (6 bases). The J call is in doubt because the DNA end fits TRBJ2-7 better. Germline V gene lookup returns CDR1 SGHNT and CDR2 YENEEA. The CDR3 has 15 amino acids. CDR3 sequence: CASSLGGGRSYEQYF. CDR3 in DNA: TGTGCCAGCAGCTTAGGTGGGGGCCGCTCCTACGAGCAGTACTTC.

This rearrangement joins TRBV7-9 to TRBJ2-3; TRBD1 aligns across 11 bases. Germline CDR1 is SEHNR and CDR2 is FQNEAQ (reference sequence). After removal of 3 bases from V and 5 bases from J, the junction contained 7 bases not matched to a gene. The CDR3 has 16 amino acids. CDR3 nucleotide sequence: TGTGCCAGCAGCTTTACGCCGGGACAGGGGGGAGATACGCAGTATTTT. Translating gives CASSFTPGQGGDTQYF.

The V and J genes are TRBV4-1 and TRBJ1-2; perhaps TRBD1 as D (5 bases). The V gene's germline CDR1 is MGHRA and CDR2 YSYEKL. Trimming shortened V by 1 base and J by 0 bases, and 12 bases separated the two germline ends. The length of the CDR3 is 16 residues. The DNA for the CDR3 is TGCGCCAGCAGCCAAGTAGACAGTCCAACTAACTATGGCTACACCTTC. Translating gives CASSQVDSPTNYGYTF.

V and J are TRBV15 and TRBJ2-1; D is uncertain. V lost 0 bases, J lost 7 bases, and 13 bases lay in between. The CDR3 contains 15 residues. Germline V gene data show CDR1 as LNHNV and CDR2 as YYDKDF (reference sequence). The CDR3 sequence: CATSRDQRPSNEQFF. In nucleotides, the CDR3 is TGTGCCACCAGCAGAGATCAGCGTCCGTCAAATGAGCAGTTCTTC.

This clone was detected a few times. The chain uses TRBV2 and TRBJ1-1, with D uncertain. The germline gives CDR1 SNHLY, CDR2 FYNNEI. V lost 4 bases and J lost 1, with 7 bases in between. The CDR3 loop spans 13 amino acids. In DNA, the CDR3 is TGTGCCAGCAGTGTCAACAGGAACACTGAAGCTTTCTTT. Translated: CASSVNRNTEAFF.

The rearrangement links TRBV14 to TRBJ2-7; 9 bases line up with TRBD1. The V and J ends lost 4 bases and 7 bases, in that order; junction bases with no gene match: 11. Germline V gene sequence: CDR1 SGHDN, CDR2 FVKESK. This CDR3 spans 15 amino acids. CDR3 amino acids: CASSRGTGPWGEQYF. In DNA form, the CDR3 reads TGTGCCAGCAGCCGAGGGACAGGGCCCTGGGGGGAGCAGTACTTC.

The V and J genes are TRBV30 and TRBJ1-5; 10 bases are shared with TRBD1. Germline V CDR1 and CDR2: GTSNPN, SVGIG (reference sequence). This CDR3 has 16 residues. J lost 0 bases, V lost 5 bases, and 7 bases had no gene match. Here the CDR3 reads CAWDRGPSLSNQPQHF. For the CDR3, the DNA is TGTGCCTGGGACAGGGGGCCTTCTCTTAGCAATCAGCCCCAGCATTTT.

The chain joins TRBV9 to TRBJ2-7; 8 positions match TRBD1. Germline CDR1 is SGDLS and CDR2 is YYNGEE. Germline trimming cut 0 bases from V and 6 bases from J; bases unmatched to any gene: 5. CDR3 length: 14 residues. The CDR3 is CASSVATGGCEQYF. DNA for the CDR3: TGTGCCAGCAGCGTAGCTACAGGGGGATGCGAGCAGTACTTC.

This clone has just one count. The V gene is TRBV5-1, the J gene TRBJ2-3; 12 positions agree with TRBD2. J was trimmed by 3 bases and V by 4 bases; bases with no gene match: 6. CDR1 is SGHRS and CDR2 is YFSETQ in the germline V gene. This CDR3 is built from 16 residues. The CDR3: CASSRLAGVGTDTQYF. The DNA for the CDR3 is TGCGCCAGCAGCAGACTAGCGGGGGTCGGGACAGATACGCAGTATTTT. Combining the CDR3 with reference TRBV5-1 and TRBJ2-3 gives the whole variable domain KAGVTQTPRYLIKTRGQQVTLSCSPISGHRSVSWYQQTPGQGLQFLFEYFSETQRNKGNFPGRFSGRQFSNSRSEMNVSTLELGDSALYLCASSRLAGVGTDTQYFGPGTRLTVL.